This record looks at one TCR beta chain sequence and its context. Prior to thyroid surgery, none of the patients had received any treatment. Through MiXCR, TCRdb re-clonotyped the PCR reads. Of over 50,000 clones listed, just under 30% were seen once; the top ten hold around 15%. Trimming took off 0 bases at V and 4 bases at J, with 9 bases between the two ends. Germline CDR1 reads MNHEY; CDR2 reads SVGEGT. The CDR3 runs 14 residues. This entry is derived from a study of metastatic and nonmetastatic thyroid tumors. The chain has TRBV6-2 or TRBV6-3 and TRBJ1-2; possible D gene TRBD1, 5 bases. Sequencing input: blood. This TCR derives from a female donor with papillary thyroid cancer or a benign thyroid nodule (not recorded which). Some clones in this sample may be carry-over from other donors' samples. The chain's CDR3 is CASSYSVTVYGYTF. The CDR3 DNA reads TGTGCCAGCAGTTACTCCGTGACAGTCTATGGCTACACCTTC.